What follows describes a single T cell receptor (beta chain). This sample was included in a study of blood T cell repertoires in COVID-19. Study summary: Samples came from the United States, Italy and Spain, spanning acute and convalescent COVID-19.

This study enrolled people aged about 18 to 90 from 24 US geographic areas. Clinical histories supplied by participants themselves formed the basis of cohort assignment. CDR1 SGHTA and CDR2 FQGTGA come from the germline V gene. V shed 0 bases and J 7 bases; nucleotides not matched to a gene: 6. This CDR3 contains 16 residues. The repertoire was sequenced with immunoSEQ multiplex PCR; TCRdb's copy has only in-frame clones and lacks some. The sample records about 270,000 clones, 80% to 90% being singletons. J is TRBJ1-6 and V is TRBV7-3; 7 nucleotides match TRBD1. The source material was PBMCs or T cells enriched from blood (not recorded which). The receptor was isolated from a woman aged 30 to 39 with acute COVID-19. The CDR3 is CASSLTGQATNSPLHF. The DNA for the CDR3 is TGTGCCAGCAGCTTAACAGGACAGGCCACGAATTCACCCCTCCACTTT. Full variable domain (rest looked up from reference TRBV7-3 and TRBJ1-6): GAGVSQTPSNKVTEKGKYVELRCDPISGHTALYWYRQSLGQGPEFLIYFQGTGAADDSGLPNDRFFAVRPEGSVSTLKIQRTERGDSAVYLCASSLTGQATNSPLHFGNGTRLTVT.